This TCR beta chain was profiled in a study of regulatory T cells in long-lasting Graves disease. The time point is: newly diagnosed GD, antithyroid drugs for less than 3 months. Construction of the TCR library relied on RNA isolated from PBMCs. Germline V gene data show CDR1 as SGHRS and CDR2 as YFSETQ. The CDR3 loop spans 18 amino acids. The J segment lost 0 bases and the V segment lost 8 bases, leaving 16 bases of the junction unmatched. Ten or more counts support this clonotype. The authors built TCR beta libraries using iRepertoire HTBI primers and Arm-PCR of CDR3 regions. TCRdb used MiXCR to reprocess the multiplex PCR reads, holding one entry per CDR3 protein. The sample has roughly 420,000 distinct CDR3 sequences, about 16% seen once. The sample was also linked to a second study, of T cells in Graves' hyperthyroidism and ophthalmopathy.

The sequencing here drew on peripheral blood mononuclear cells (PBMCs), taken at new diagnosis, from a patient treated with antithyroid drugs. The sequence derives from a woman aged 25-40 years with Graves disease. J is TRBJ2-5 and V is TRBV5-1; 10 bases agree with TRBD1. DNA for the CDR3: TGCGCCAGTAGACAGACAGGGGGCAAGCATCCTTACCAAGAGACCCAGTACTTC. This encodes CASRQTGGKHPYQETQYF.